Below, 16 T cell receptor beta chains from the same sample are listed, as sequenced in a study of beta chain features in type 1 diabetes. The isolated RNA, all of it, was reverse transcribed, so expressed TCRB transcripts were what got sequenced. Clones were read by immunoSEQ multiplex PCR, and TCRdb kept only the in-frame ones, dropping some. This table has about 360,000 clones, around 12% appearing once. Sequencing used naive CD4+ T cells from blood. The receptors shown here come from a man in his late teens or twenties in good health.

This chain joins TRBV6-4 and TRBJ1-5, with TRBD1 matching 10 bases. The CDR3 is 16 amino acids. With V trimmed by 2 bases and J by 1 base, 2 bases remained unmatched. Germline V gene data show CDR1 as MRHNA and CDR2 as SNTAGT. CDR3 protein: CASSDGQGVSNQPQHF. As DNA, the CDR3 is TGTGCCAGCAGTGACGGACAGGGGGTGAGCAATCAGCCCCAGCATTTT.

This clone was counted a few times. The chain links TRBV29-1 to TRBJ2-5; TRBD1 agrees at 7 bases. J lost 1 base, V lost 4 bases, and 6 bases had no gene match. Germline-derived CDR1 and CDR2 are SQVTM and ANQGSEA. The CDR3 contains 14 residues. In DNA, the CDR3 is TGCAGCGTTGGACAGGGTCGCGTCCAAGAGACCCAGTACTTC. This encodes CSVGQGRVQETQYF.

V and J are TRBV30 and TRBJ2-7, with 8 bases matching TRBD2. Per germline, CDR1 GTSNPN and CDR2 SVGIG (reference sequence). V lost 7 bases, J lost 4 bases, and 3 bases stayed unmatched. The CDR3 runs 11 residues. CDR3 coding DNA: TGTGCCTTTAGCGGGATTTACGAGCAGTACTTC. This sequence encodes CAFSGIYEQYF. Together with reference TRBV30 and TRBJ2-7, the CDR3 gives the full variable domain: SQTIHQWPATLVQPVGSPLSLECTVEGTSNPNLYWYRQAAGRGLQLLFYSVGIGQISSEVPQNLSASRPQDRQFILSSKKLLLSDSGFYLCAFSGIYEQYFGPGTRLTVT.

The gene calls are TRBV14 and TRBJ1-1; perhaps TRBD1 as D (6 bases). The CDR3 totals 13 residues. Trimming took 2 bases from V and 5 from J, leaving 9 bases between them. CDR1 and CDR2 (germline): SGHDN, FVKESK. The CDR3 nucleotides read TGTGCCAGCAGCCAAAACAGGGCAACTGAAGCTTTCTTT. It codes for CASSQNRATEAFF.

The chain links TRBV6-5 to TRBJ2-5; D is perhaps TRBD2 (5 bases). In germline, CDR1 is MNHEY, CDR2 SVGAGI. V was pared by 7 bases and J by 2 bases, with 11 bases between. The CDR3 is made up of 13 amino acids. CDR3 loop: CASTEAEQETQYF. CDR3 nucleotides: TGTGCCAGCACCGAAGCGGAACAAGAGACCCAGTACTTC.

The chain carries TRBV6-6 and TRBJ2-7; 7 bases match TRBD1. CDR1 MNHNY and CDR2 SVGAGI come from the germline V gene (reference sequence). With 0 bases clipped from V and 3 bases from J, the junction kept 5 bases outside the gene matches. The CDR3 totals 15 residues. CDR3 DNA: TGTGCCAGCAGTTACTCGCCGAGACAGGGCTACGAGCAGTACTTC. It translates to CASSYSPRQGYEQYF.

This clone was picked up one time. This CDR3 is also generated by other DNA sequences in the sample. The J gene is TRBJ2-7, the V gene TRBV9, with 8 bases fitting TRBD1. The CDR3 has 15 residues. The germline V gene encodes CDR1 SGDLS and CDR2 YYNGEE. V dropped 2 bases and J dropped 6; count of bases not matched to a gene: 10. The CDR3 sequence is CASSVDGQGSIEQYF. DNA for the CDR3: TGTGCCAGCAGCGTGGACGGACAGGGATCGATCGAGCAGTACTTC.

V usage is TRBV7-9 and J usage is TRBJ2-3; 7 bases align to TRBD2. Trimming removed 3 bases from V and 4 bases from J; junction bases left unmatched: 16. The CDR3 is 18 amino acids. CDR1 is SEHNR, CDR2 FQNEAQ, per germline (reference sequence). CDR3 bases: TGTGCCAGCAGCTTGCGTAGGCTAGCGGTCACGTTGTCAGATACGCAGTATTTT. Translation gives CASSLRRLAVTLSDTQYF. Complete variable domain (other parts from reference TRBV7-9 and TRBJ2-3): DTGVSQNPRHKITKRGQNVTFRCDPISEHNRLYWYRQTLGQGPEFLTYFQNEAQLEKSRLLSDRFSAERPKGSFSTLEIQRTEQGDSAMYLCASSLRRLAVTLSDTQYFGPGTRLTVL.

This clone came up a few times. This chain uses TRBV5-1 with TRBJ2-3, with a weak D call TRBD1 (6 bases). Deletions cut 0 bases from V and 12 bases from J, with 8 bases between. The length of the CDR3 is 11 residues. The germline CDR1 and CDR2 sequences are SGHRS and YFSETQ. The CDR3 loop is CASSLEGQQYF. The CDR3 DNA sequence: TGCGCCAGCAGCTTGGAGGGACAACAGTATTTT.

The V and J genes are TRBV29-1 and TRBJ2-6; D is unresolved. Germline V CDR1 and CDR2: SQVTM, ANQGSEA. Trimming took 2 bases from V and 0 from J, leaving 5 bases between them. CDR3 length: 14 residues. The CDR3 region is CSVETSSGANVLTF. The CDR3 DNA reads TGCAGCGTTGAAACAAGCTCTGGGGCCAACGTCCTGACTTTC.

V and J are TRBV4-3 and TRBJ2-7, with TRBD2 matching over 9 bases. Germline V gene lookup returns CDR1 LGHNA and CDR2 YSLEER. CDR3 length: 16 amino acids. V lost 0 bases and J lost 4; bases outside the gene matches: 7. The chain's CDR3 is CASSQEFASGVYEQYF. CDR3 coding DNA: TGCGCCAGCAGCCAAGAGTTCGCTAGCGGGGTTTACGAGCAGTACTTC.

This clone has just a few counts. V usage is TRBV18 and J usage is TRBJ2-6, with D uncertain. The CDR3 length is 15 residues. V was clipped by 2 bases and J by 4 bases, with 9 bases between them. The germline V gene encodes CDR1 KGHSH and CDR2 LQKENI. DNA for the CDR3: TGTGCCAGCTCACCAGGGCCCCCAGGGGCCAACGTCCTGACTTTC. Amino acids: CASSPGPPGANVLTF.

The genes are TRBV18 and TRBJ2-3; no clear D gene. V lost 3 bases to trimming and J lost 3 bases, with 16 bases between them. Germline CDR1 is KGHSH and CDR2 is LQKENI. The length of the CDR3 is 16 residues. The CDR3 spells CASSPGFRYRTDTQYF. DNA of the CDR3: TGTGCCAGCTCACCCGGGTTCCGATACCGTACAGATACGCAGTATTTT.

This clone has more than one count but fewer than ten. J is TRBJ2-1 and V is TRBV5-1, with D perhaps matching TRBD2 (6 bases). The V gene lost 4 bases and the J gene lost 6 bases, with 17 bases spanning the gap. The CDR3 sequence is 15 residues long. The germline gives CDR1 SGHRS, CDR2 YFSETQ. In DNA, the CDR3 is TGCGCCAGCAGCCCCCGGGACTCGAGGGGCAATGAGCAGTTCTTC. It encodes CASSPRDSRGNEQFF.

The table lists this clone with a few counts. CDR3 protein: CASSTQGTVNTGELFF. The CDR3 region has the DNA TGTGCCAGCAGCACACAAGGGACAGTGAACACCGGGGAGCTGTTTTTT. The chain recombines TRBV7-3 with TRBJ2-2; the match to TRBD1 covers 7 bases. The germline CDR1 and CDR2 sequences are SGHTA and FQGTGA. J lost 1 base, V lost 5 bases, and 7 bases had no gene match. The CDR3 length is 16 residues.

The chain carries TRBV30 and TRBJ2-5; 7 nucleotides agree with TRBD2. CDR3 length: 14 residues. Germline V CDR1 and CDR2: GTSNPN, SVGIG (reference sequence). The J segment lost 7 bases and the V segment lost 1 base, leaving 9 bases of the junction unmatched. The CDR3 DNA reads as TGTGCCTGGAGTGGTCTGGGGGGGTTTCGGACCCAGTACTTC. Encoded protein: CAWSGLGGFRTQYF. The full variable domain, completed using reference TRBV30 and TRBJ2-5, is SQTIHQWPATLVQPVGSPLSLECTVEGTSNPNLYWYRQAAGRGLQLLFYSVGIGQISSEVPQNLSASRPQDRQFILSSKKLLLSDSGFYLCAWSGLGGFRTQYFGPGTRLLVL.